What follows is one TCR beta chain and its context. The antigen remains unidentified. Sequenced by immunoSEQ multiplex PCR; TCRdb stores in-frame clones only, minus some. The repertoire holds about 140,000 clones, with more than 85% as singletons. These data originate in a study of T cell responses to AZD1222 COVID-19 vaccine. General study results and limits: Clonal diversity may have been underestimated, and the donors were mostly white British, with more females than males.

The CDR3 is made up of 15 amino acids. Germline assignment: CDR1 MNHNY and CDR2 SVGAGI (reference sequence). V was pared by 6 bases and J by 5 bases, with 17 bases between. The clonotype was recovered from an adult who received the AZD1222 COVID-19 vaccine. This rearrangement joins TRBV6-6 to TRBJ1-5; possibly TRBD1 for D (6 bases). The starting material was peripheral blood, obtained 28 days after the second AZD1222 dose. This CDR3 is CASSPAGTMDQPQHF. Written as DNA, the CDR3 is TGTGCCAGCAGCCCGGCCGGGACAATGGATCAGCCCCAGCATTTT.